Shown below are 7 T cell receptor beta chains from a single sample sequenced in a study of T-cell reconstitution after alpha-beta-depleted transplantation in children. Construction of the TCRbeta library involved unique molecular identifiers. TCRdb reanalysed the PCR reads using MiXCR and keeps one entry per CDR3 protein. Counted here are about a million distinct CDR3 sequences, roughly 29% occurring once; the ten biggest clones make up roughly 28%. The sequencing used PBMCs, mostly from graft donor cells, collected 360 days after TCRalphabeta/CD19-depleted stem cell transplant. Source of these receptors: a boy under two years old who had a stem cell transplant for SCID, so the T cells may come from the graft donor.

This clonotype was counted a few times. This chain uses TRBV7-9 with TRBJ1-1; the D gene is possibly TRBD1 (6 bases). The CDR3 is 15 amino acids. Trimming cost V 5 bases and J 0 bases, with 13 bases left between them. CDR1 and CDR2 (germline): SEHNR, FQNEAQ (reference sequence). This CDR3 is CASSRGTNMNTEAFF. The CDR3 coding sequence is TGTGCCAGCAGCCGAGGGACAAACATGAACACTGAAGCTTTCTTT.

This chain connects TRBV6-1 to TRBJ2-5, with TRBD2 matching over 7 bases. After removal of 8 bases from V and 3 bases from J, the junction contained 9 bases not matched to a gene. The CDR3 consists of 14 residues. CDR1 MNHNS and CDR2 SASEGT come from the germline V gene. The CDR3 DNA follows: TGTGCCAGCGAGTGGGGGGGTGCCAAAGAGACCCAGTACTTC. Its protein product is CASEWGGAKETQYF.

A few counts support this clonotype. The rearrangement uses TRBV5-1 and TRBJ2-2; D gene unclear. The CDR3 is 15 amino acids. Germline CDR1 and CDR2: SGHRS and YFSETQ. V lost 5 bases and J 7 bases, leaving 18 bases between the germline ends. CDR3 sequence (DNA): TGCGCCAGCAGTAAGGAGATGGGTTTCAACGGGGAGCTGTTTTTT. It encodes CASSKEMGFNGELFF.

This clonotype was observed a handful of times. The rearrangement joins TRBV4-2 to TRBJ2-3; D possibly corresponds to TRBD2 (5 bases). The V gene lost 4 bases and the J gene lost 2 bases, with 13 bases spanning the gap. Germline CDR1 LGHNA, CDR2 YNFKEQ. The CDR3 runs 15 residues. Written as DNA, the CDR3 is TGTGCCAGCAGCCCTAGGTCGGGAAACACAGATACGCAGTATTTT. Its protein product is CASSPRSGNTDTQYF.

This clonotype has a handful of counts. The chain is built from TRBV5-1 and TRBJ2-3; maybe TRBD2 (6 bases). Trimming left V 5 bases short and J 0 bases short, with 10 bases between. This CDR3 has 14 amino acids. Per the germline V gene, CDR1 is SGHRS and CDR2 is YFSETQ. CDR3 region: CASRTGASTDTQYF. The CDR3 bases are TGCGCCAGCAGGACGGGAGCTAGCACAGATACGCAGTATTTT.

This clonotype has ten or more counts. The genes are TRBV7-2 and TRBJ2-7; no reliable D call. Germline V gene data show CDR1 as SGHTA and CDR2 as FQGNSA. V gave up 5 bases and J gave up 3 bases, with 8 bases separating them. The CDR3 is made up of 12 amino acids. The CDR3 region is CASSKTDYEQYF. In nucleotides, the CDR3 is TGTGCCAGCAGCAAGACTGACTACGAGCAGTACTTC.

This clonotype has more than one count but fewer than ten. The chain joins TRBV9 to TRBJ1-1; D gene uncertain. Germline values: CDR1 SGDLS, CDR2 YYNGEE. V gave up 0 bases and J gave up 4 bases, with 7 bases separating them. The CDR3 consists of 13 residues. The CDR3 region is CASSVGFATEAFF. Written as DNA, the CDR3 is TGTGCCAGCAGCGTAGGTTTCGCCACTGAAGCTTTCTTT.